This T cell receptor beta chain was observed in a study of chemoradiotherapy in HPV16-positive cancers. Samples were taken several times over chemoradiotherapy. Here immunoSEQ multiplex PCR was the method, and the copy in TCRdb shows in-frame clones only, minus some. Altogether about 20,000 clones are present, more than 80% being singletons, with the ten largest covering 3.7%. Worth noting for this clone: Its antigen is as yet unknown.

The CDR3 loop spans 16 amino acids. Germline V gives CDR1 SEHNR, CDR2 FQNEAQ (reference sequence). Findings and limits, study-wide: HPV-responsive T-cell expansion during chemoradiotherapy was linked to improved recurrence-free survival in HPV16-positive patients.

The chain combines TRBV7-9 with TRBJ2-5; D not certain. TRBJ2-7 matches the DNA end more closely, so the J call is doubtful. The sequences come from blood, collected from a patient who underwent chemoradiotherapy. The origin of this receptor is a human donor with HPV-associated anogenital cancer. This chain's CDR3 is CASTLTAEQPAYEQYF. CDR3 coding DNA: TGTGCCAGCACCCTTACGGCGGAACAGCCTGCCTACGAGCAGTACTTC.